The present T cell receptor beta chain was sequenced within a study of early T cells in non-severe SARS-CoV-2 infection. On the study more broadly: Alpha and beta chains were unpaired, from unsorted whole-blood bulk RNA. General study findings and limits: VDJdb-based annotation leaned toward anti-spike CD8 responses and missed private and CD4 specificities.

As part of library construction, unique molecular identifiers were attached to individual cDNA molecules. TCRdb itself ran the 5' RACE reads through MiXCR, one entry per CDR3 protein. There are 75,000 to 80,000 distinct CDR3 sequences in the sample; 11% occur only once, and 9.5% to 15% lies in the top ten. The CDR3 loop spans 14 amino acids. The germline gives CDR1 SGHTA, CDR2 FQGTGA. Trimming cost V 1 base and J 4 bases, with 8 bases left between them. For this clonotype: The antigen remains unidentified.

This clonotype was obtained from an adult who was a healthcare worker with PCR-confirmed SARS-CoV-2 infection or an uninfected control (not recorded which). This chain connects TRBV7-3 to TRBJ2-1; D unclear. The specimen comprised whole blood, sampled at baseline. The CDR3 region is CASSLMGGYNEQFF. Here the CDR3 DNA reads TGTGCCAGCAGCTTAATGGGCGGATACAATGAGCAGTTCTTC.